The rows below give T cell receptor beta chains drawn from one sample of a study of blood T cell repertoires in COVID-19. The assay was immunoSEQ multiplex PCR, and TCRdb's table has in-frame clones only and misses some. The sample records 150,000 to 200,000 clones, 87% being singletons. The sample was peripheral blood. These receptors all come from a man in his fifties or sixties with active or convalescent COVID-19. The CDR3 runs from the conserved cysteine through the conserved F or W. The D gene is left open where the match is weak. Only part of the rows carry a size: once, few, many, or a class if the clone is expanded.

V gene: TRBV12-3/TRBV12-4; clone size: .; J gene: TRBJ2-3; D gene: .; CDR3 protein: CASSSRNTQYF; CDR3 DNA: TGTGCCAGCAGTTCTAGGAATACGCAGTATTTT
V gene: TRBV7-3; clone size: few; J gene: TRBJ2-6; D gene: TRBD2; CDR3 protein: CASSFSGGAPGANVLTF; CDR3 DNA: TGTGCCAGCAGCTTTAGCGGGGGGGCCCCTGGGGCCAACGTCCTGACTTTC
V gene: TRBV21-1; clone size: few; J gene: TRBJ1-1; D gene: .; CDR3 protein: CASSKWAQANTEAFF; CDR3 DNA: TGTGCCAGCAGCAAATGGGCACAGGCGAACACTGAAGCTTTCTTT
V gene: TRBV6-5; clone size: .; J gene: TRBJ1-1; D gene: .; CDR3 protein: CASSTTGDEAFF; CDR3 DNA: TGTGCCAGCAGCACAACAGGCGATGAAGCTTTCTTT
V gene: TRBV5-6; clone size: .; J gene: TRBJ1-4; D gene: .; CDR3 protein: CASSSGETNEKLFF; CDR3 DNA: TGTGCCAGCAGCTCAGGGGAAACTAATGAAAAACTGTTTTTT
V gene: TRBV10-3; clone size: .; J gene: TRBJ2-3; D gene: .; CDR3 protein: CAISESNTDTQYF; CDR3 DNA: TGTGCCATCAGTGAGTCTAACACAGATACGCAGTATTTT
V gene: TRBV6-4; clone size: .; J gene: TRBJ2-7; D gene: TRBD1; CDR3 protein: CASSDDPNPVTGNESYEQYF; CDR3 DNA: TGTGCCAGCAGTGACGACCCAAACCCCGTGACAGGGAATGAATCCTACGAGCAGTACTTC
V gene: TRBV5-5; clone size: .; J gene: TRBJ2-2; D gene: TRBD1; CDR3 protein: CASSLGGQSLSGELFF; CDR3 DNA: TGTGCCAGCAGCCTTGGGGGACAGAGCCTCTCCGGGGAGCTGTTTTTT
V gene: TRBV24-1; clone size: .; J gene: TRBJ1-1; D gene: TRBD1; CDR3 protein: CATSDLRAGQEKRNTEAFF; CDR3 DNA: TGTGCCACCAGTGATTTGCGGGCGGGACAGGAAAAAAGGAACACTGAAGCTTTCTTT
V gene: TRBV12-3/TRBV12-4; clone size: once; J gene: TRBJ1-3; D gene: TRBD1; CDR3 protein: CASSRTGVNTIYF; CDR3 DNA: TGTGCCAGCAGCCGGACAGGGGTAAACACCATATATTTT
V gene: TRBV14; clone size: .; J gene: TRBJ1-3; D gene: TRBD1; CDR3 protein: CASSPPNRGLSGNTIYF; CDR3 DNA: TGTGCCAGCAGCCCACCAAACAGGGGCCTCTCTGGAAACACCATATATTTT
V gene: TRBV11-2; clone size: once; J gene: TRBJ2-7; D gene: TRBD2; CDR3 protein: CASSLVGTSGGYSYEQYF; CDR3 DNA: TGTGCCAGCAGCTTAGTAGGGACTAGCGGGGGGTACTCCTACGAGCAGTACTTC
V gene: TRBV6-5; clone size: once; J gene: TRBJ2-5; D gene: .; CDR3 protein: CASSYSKRGGETQYF; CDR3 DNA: TGTGCCAGCAGTTACTCGAAAAGGGGGGGAGAGACCCAGTACTTC
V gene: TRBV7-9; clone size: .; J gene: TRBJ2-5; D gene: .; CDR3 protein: CASSLRSETQYF; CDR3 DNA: TGTGCCAGCAGCCTAAGATCTGAGACCCAGTACTTC
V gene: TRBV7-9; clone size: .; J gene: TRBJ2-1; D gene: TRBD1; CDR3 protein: CASSFSRQGRDQYKNEQFF; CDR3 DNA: TGTGCCAGCAGCTTTAGTCGACAGGGTAGGGACCAGTACAAGAATGAGCAGTTCTTC
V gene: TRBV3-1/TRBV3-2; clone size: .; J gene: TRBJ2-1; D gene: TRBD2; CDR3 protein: CASSPRLAGVGNEQFF; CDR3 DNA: TGTGCCAGCAGCCCCCGACTAGCGGGAGTTGGCAATGAGCAGTTCTTC
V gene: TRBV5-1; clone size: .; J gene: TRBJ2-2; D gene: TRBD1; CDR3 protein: CASSRGQGDTGELFF; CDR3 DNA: TGCGCCAGCTCACGAGGACAGGGGGACACCGGGGAGCTGTTTTTT
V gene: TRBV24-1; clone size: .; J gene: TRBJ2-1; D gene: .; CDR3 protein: CATSDSGGREQFF; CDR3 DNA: TGTGCCACCAGTGATTCTGGTGGGAGGGAGCAGTTCTTC
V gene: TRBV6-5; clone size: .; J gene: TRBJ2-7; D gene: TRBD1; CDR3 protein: CASIRTGAYEQYF; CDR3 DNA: TGTGCCAGCATTCGAACAGGGGCCTACGAGCAGTACTTC
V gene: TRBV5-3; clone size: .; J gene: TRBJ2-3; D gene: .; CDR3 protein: CARSYNPDTQYF; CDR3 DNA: TGTGCCAGAAGCTATAATCCGGATACGCAGTATTTT
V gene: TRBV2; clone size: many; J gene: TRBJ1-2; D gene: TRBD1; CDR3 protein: CASSPQDRGPYGYTF; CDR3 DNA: TGTGCCAGCAGCCCCCAGGACAGGGGGCCATATGGCTACACCTTC
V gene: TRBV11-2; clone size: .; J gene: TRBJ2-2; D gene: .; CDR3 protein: CASSSTPGAGELFF; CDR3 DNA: TGTGCCAGCAGCTCTACCCCGGGGGCCGGGGAGCTGTTTTTT
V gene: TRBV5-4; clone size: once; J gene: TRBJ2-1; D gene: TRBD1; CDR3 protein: CASSPRDRATYNEQFF; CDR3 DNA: TGTGCCAGCAGTCCCCGGGACAGGGCAACCTACAATGAGCAGTTCTTC
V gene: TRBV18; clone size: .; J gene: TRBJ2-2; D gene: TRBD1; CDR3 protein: CASRTGRSADTGELFF; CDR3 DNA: TGTGCCAGCAGGACAGGGCGGTCGGCCGACACCGGGGAGCTGTTTTTT
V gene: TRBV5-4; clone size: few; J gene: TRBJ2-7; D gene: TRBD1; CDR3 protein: CASSLVGADRAYEQYF; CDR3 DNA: TGTGCCAGCAGCTTGGTGGGGGCGGACAGGGCTTACGAGCAGTACTTC
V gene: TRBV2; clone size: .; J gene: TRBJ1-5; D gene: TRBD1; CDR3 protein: CASSVGQGVGQPQHF; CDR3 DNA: TGTGCCAGCAGTGTAGGACAGGGAGTCGGTCAGCCCCAGCATTTT
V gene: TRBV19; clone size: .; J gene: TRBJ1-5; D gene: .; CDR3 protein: CASSDLGGPDQPQHF; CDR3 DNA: TGTGCCAGTAGTGATTTGGGGGGTCCAGATCAGCCCCAGCATTTT
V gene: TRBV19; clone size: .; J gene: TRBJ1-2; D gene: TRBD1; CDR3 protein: CASSLGTGGAYGYTF; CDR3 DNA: TGTGCCAGTAGTCTCGGGACAGGGGGAGCCTATGGCTACACCTTC
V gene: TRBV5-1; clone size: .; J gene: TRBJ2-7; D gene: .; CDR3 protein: CASSLEGFSYEQYF; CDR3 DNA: TGCGCCAGCAGCTTGGAGGGGTTCTCCTACGAGCAGTACTTC
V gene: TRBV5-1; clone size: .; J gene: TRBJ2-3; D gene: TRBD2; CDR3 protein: CASSREPGLAGVSTDTQYF; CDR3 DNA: TGCGCCAGCAGCCGGGAGCCGGGACTAGCGGGGGTGAGCACAGATACGCAGTATTTT
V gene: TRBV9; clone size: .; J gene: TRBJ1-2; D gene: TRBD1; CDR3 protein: CASSVLTGVNYGYTF; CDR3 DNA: TGTGCCAGCAGCGTGTTGACAGGGGTAAACTATGGCTACACCTTC
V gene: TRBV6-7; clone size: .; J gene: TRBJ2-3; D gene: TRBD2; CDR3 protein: CASSYSGLSGTDTQYF; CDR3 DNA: TGTGCCAGCAGTTACTCGGGACTATCGGGCACAGATACGCAGTATTTT
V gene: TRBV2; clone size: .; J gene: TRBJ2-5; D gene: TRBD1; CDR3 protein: CASSQTGFNLHF; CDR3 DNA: TGTGCCAGCAGCCAGACAGGGTTCAATTTGCACTTC
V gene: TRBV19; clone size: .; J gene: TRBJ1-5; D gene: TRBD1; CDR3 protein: CASSADRPGGPQHF; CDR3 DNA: TGTGCCAGTAGTGCGGACAGGCCAGGTGGGCCCCAGCATTTT
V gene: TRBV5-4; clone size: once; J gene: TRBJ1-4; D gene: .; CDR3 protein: CASRPTRPNEKLFF; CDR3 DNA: TGTGCCAGCAGACCCACTAGGCCCAATGAAAAACTGTTTTTT
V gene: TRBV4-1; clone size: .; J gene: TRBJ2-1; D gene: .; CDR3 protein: CASSQDRDKLPVDGIEQFF; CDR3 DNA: TGCGCCAGCAGCCAAGACAGGGACAAGTTGCCCGTAGATGGAATTGAGCAGTTCTTC
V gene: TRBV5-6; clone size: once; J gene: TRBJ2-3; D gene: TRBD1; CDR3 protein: CASSALTGDTDTQYF; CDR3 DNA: TGTGCCAGCAGCGCCTTGACAGGGGACACAGATACGCAGTATTTT
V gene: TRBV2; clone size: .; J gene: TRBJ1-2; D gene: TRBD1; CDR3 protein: CASTSGTGGVHYGYTF; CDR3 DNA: TGTGCCAGCACCTCCGGGACAGGGGGCGTTCACTATGGCTACACCTTC